The entry below describes one TCR beta chain. Under the authors' procedure: Researchers report that nucleated cell counts were estimated from reference gene primer amplification. Sequenced by immunoSEQ multiplex PCR; TCRdb stores in-frame clones only, minus some. For V, J and clone size, that table is used; D and trimming come from the DNA. This sample yields 250,000 to 300,000 clones, of which roughly nine tenths are seen a single time; roughly 2.8% belongs to the top ten. These data originate in a study of blood T cell repertoires in COVID-19. Study context: The analysed material was cDNA or gDNA that came from T cells, B-cell-depleted T cells, or PBMCs.

Which cohort a participant joined came from the clinical history participants gave. Exposed volunteers were people who met a COVID-19 case within 2 weeks before study entry. Sequencing was done on a sample of PBMCs or T cells enriched from blood (not recorded which). This TCR was sampled from a woman in her 50s who had been exposed to COVID-19.

The chain's CDR3 is CASSLGGQGGGYTF. The CDR3 bases are TGTGCCAGCAGTTTAGGGGGACAGGGTGGCGGCTACACCTTC. This chain uses TRBV28 with TRBJ1-2; 9 nucleotides line up with TRBD1. Unmatched junction bases numbered 6, after V lost 2 bases and J lost 8 bases. CDR1 is MDHEN, CDR2 SYDVKM, per germline. The CDR3 extends over 14 amino acids.